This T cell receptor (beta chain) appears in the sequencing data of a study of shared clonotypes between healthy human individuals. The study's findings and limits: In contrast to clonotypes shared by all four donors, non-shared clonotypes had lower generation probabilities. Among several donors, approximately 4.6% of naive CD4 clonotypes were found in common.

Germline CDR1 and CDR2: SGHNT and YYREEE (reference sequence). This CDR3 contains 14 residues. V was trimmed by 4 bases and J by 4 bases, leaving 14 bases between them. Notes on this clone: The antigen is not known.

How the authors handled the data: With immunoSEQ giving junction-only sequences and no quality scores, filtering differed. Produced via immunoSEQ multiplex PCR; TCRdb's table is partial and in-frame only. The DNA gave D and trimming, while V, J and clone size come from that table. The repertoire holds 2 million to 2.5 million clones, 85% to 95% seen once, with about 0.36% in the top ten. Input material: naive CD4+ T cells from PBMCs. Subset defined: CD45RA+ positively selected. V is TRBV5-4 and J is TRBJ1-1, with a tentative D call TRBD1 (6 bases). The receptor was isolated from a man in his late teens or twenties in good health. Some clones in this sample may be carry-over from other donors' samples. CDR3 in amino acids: CASSPLDRSTEAFF. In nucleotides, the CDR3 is TGTGCCAGCAGCCCGCTTGACAGGTCCACTGAAGCTTTCTTT.